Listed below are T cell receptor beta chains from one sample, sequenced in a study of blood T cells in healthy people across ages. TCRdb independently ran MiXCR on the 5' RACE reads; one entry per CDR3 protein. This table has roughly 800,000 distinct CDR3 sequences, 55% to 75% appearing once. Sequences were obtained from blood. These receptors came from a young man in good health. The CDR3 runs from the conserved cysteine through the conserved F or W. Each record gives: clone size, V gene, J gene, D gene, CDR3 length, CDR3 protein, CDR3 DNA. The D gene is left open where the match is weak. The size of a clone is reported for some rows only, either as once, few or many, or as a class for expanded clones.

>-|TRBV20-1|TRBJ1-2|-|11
CSASRVGGHTF
TGCAGTGCTAGTCGGGTGGGGGGCCACACCTTC
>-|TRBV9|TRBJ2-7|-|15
CASSVGGAPYNEQYF
TGTGCCAGCAGCGTAGGGGGGGCCCCCTACAATGAGCAGTACTTC
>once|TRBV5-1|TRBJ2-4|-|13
CASSLAFRNIQYF
TGCGCCAGCAGCTTGGCGTTCAGAAACATTCAGTACTTC
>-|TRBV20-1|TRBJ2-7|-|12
CSATCLEAEQYF
TGCAGTGCTACATGTTTAGAAGCCGAGCAGTACTTC
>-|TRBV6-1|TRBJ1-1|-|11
CATQGVDEAFF
TGTGCCACCCAGGGAGTGGATGAAGCTTTCTTT
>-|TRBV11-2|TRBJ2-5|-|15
CASSSQTRSPETQYF
TGTGCCAGCAGCTCCCAGACACGTTCCCCAGAGACCCAGTACTTC
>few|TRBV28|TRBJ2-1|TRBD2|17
CASSLFVGTTGDNEQFF
TGTGCCAGCAGTTTATTCGTGGGGACTACCGGCGACAATGAGCAGTTCTTC
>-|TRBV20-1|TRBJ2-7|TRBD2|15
CSARGASGLSYEQYF
TGCAGTGCTAGAGGGGCTAGCGGCCTCTCCTACGAGCAGTACTTC
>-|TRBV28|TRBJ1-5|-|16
CASLPGQLRSNQPQHF
TGTGCCAGTCTACCAGGACAACTTAGGAGCAATCAGCCCCAGCATTTT
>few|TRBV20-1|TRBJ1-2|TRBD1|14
CSATRTGGGSGYTF
TGCAGTGCTACTCGGACAGGGGGAGGGTCTGGCTACACCTTC
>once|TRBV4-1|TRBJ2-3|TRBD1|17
CASSQADRVFGTDTQYF
TGCGCCAGCAGCCAGGCCGACAGGGTGTTCGGCACAGATACGCAGTATTTT
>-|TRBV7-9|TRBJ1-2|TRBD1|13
CASSLRTGYGYTF
TGTGCCAGCAGCTTGAGGACAGGCTATGGCTACACCTTC
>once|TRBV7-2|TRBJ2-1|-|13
CASSLDWRGEQFF
TGTGCCAGCAGCTTAGATTGGCGGGGTGAGCAGTTCTTC
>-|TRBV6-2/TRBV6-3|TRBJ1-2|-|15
CASRPTGVMNYGYTF
TGTGCCAGCAGGCCGACGGGGGTGATGAACTATGGCTACACCTTC
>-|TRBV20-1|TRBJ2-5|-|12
CSALLSRETQYF
TGCAGTGCCCTTTTGAGCAGAGAGACCCAGTACTTC
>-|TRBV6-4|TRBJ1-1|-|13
CASSDKDGGQAFF
TGTGCCAGCAGTGACAAGGACGGCGGACAAGCTTTCTTT
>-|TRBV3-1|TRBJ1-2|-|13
CASSQDQGFGYTF
TGTGCCAGCAGCCAAGATCAGGGTTTTGGCTACACCTTC
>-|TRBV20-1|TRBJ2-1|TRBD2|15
CSATRTSGSYNEQFF
TGCAGTGCGACTCGGACTAGCGGGTCTTACAATGAGCAGTTCTTC
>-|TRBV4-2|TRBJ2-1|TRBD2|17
CASSQAGTGGSYNEQFF
TGTGCCAGCAGCCAAGCTGGGACCGGGGGGTCCTACAATGAGCAGTTCTTC
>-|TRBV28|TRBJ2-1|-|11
CASQGDNERFF
TGTGCCAGCCAAGGAGACAATGAGCGGTTCTTC
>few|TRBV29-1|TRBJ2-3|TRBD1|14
CSSEDRGIADTQYF
TGCAGCTCAGAGGACAGGGGGATCGCAGATACGCAGTATTTT
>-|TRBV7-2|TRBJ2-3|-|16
CASSLAGSGSTDTQYF
TGTGCCAGCAGCTTAGCGGGGAGCGGGAGCACAGATACGCAGTATTTT
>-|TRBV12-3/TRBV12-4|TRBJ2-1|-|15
CASRSGTGGFQEQFF
TGTGCCAGCAGGTCCGGGACTGGGGGCTTCCAGGAGCAGTTCTTC
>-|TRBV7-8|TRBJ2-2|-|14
CASSLRVPTGELFF
TGTGCCAGCAGCTTAAGGGTGCCCACCGGGGAGCTGTTTTTT
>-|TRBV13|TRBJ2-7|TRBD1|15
CASSLERQGNHEQYF
TGTGCCAGCAGCTTAGAACGACAGGGTAACCACGAGCAGTACTTC
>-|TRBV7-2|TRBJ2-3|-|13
CASKSGNTDTQYF
TGTGCCAGCAAGTCAGGAAACACAGATACGCAGTATTTT
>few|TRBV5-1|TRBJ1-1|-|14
CASSLRTQNTEAFF
TGCGCCAGCAGTCTCCGGACTCAGAACACTGAAGCTTTCTTT
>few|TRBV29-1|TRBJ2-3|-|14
CSARSGSRTDTQYF
TGCAGCGCCCGGAGCGGTTCCCGCACAGATACGCAGTATTTT
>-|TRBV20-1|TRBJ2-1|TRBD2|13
CSARLAGGDEQFF
TGCAGTGCTAGACTAGCGGGAGGGGATGAGCAGTTCTTC
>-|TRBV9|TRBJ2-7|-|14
CASSRWTDSYEQYF
TGTGCCAGCAGTAGATGGACTGACTCCTACGAGCAGTACTTC
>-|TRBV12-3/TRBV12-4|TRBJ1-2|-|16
CASRAPGTGTYYGYTF
TGTGCCAGCAGGGCGCCCGGTACAGGGACCTACTATGGCTACACCTTC
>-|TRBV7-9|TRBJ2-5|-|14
CASSPRGPQETQYF
TGTGCCAGCAGCCCTCGGGGGCCCCAAGAGACCCAGTACTTC
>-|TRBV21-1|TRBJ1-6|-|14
CVDYPVPQHSPLHF
TGTGTCGACTACCCGGTCCCACAGCATTCACCCCTCCACTTT
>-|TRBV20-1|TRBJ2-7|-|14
CSARVPKGSYEQYF
TGCAGTGCTAGGGTTCCGAAGGGCTCCTACGAGCAGTACTTC
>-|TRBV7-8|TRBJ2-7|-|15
CASSLADTLGYEQYF
TGTGCCAGCAGCTTGGCAGACACCCTGGGTTACGAGCAGTACTTC
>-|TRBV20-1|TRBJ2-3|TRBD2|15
CSARDSQRETDTQYF
TGCAGTGCTAGAGATTCCCAGCGGGAGACAGATACGCAGTATTTT
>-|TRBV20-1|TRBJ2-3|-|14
CSTRRGGSQDTQYF
TGCAGTACTAGACGCGGGGGCTCTCAGGATACGCAGTATTTT
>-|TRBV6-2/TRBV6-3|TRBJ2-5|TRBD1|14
CASSQGTGFETQYF
TGTGCCAGCAGTCAGGGGACAGGGTTTGAGACCCAGTACTTC
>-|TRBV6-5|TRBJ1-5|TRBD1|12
CASGQGSQPQHF
TGTGCCAGCGGACAGGGGAGTCAGCCCCAGCATTTT
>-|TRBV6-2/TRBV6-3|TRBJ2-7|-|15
CASSSPHLLFYEQYF
TGTGCCAGCAGTTCGCCCCACCTCTTATTCTACGAGCAGTACTTC